These 11 T cell receptor beta chains came from one sample sequenced in a study of CD8 T cells in Susac syndrome. An input of about 0.45 to 1 ug of RNA was subjected to reverse transcription using random hexamers. A single record per CDR3 protein comes from TCRdb applying MiXCR to the immunoSEQ multiplex PCR reads. This sample yields some 130,000 distinct CDR3 sequences, of which approximately 95% are seen a single time; about 0.18% belongs to the top ten. The sequenced sample was CD8+ T cells from PBMCs. These receptors all stem from a human donor with Susac syndrome.

This chain uses TRBV27 with TRBJ2-7; TRBD2 agrees at 11 bases. V shed 8 bases and J 6 bases; nucleotides not matched to a gene: 9. CDR3 length equals 14 residues. From germline, CDR1 is MNHEY and CDR2 SMNVEV (reference sequence). DNA for the CDR3: TGTGCCAGCTGCCTATCCGGACTAGCGGGCGAGCAGTACTTC. This codes for CASCLSGLAGEQYF.

V and J are TRBV10-3 and TRBJ2-6; TRBD1 agrees at 9 bases. Germline trimming cut 6 bases from V and 2 bases from J; bases unmatched to any gene: 5. Per the germline V gene, CDR1 is ENHRY and CDR2 is SYGVKD. This CDR3 contains 16 residues. The CDR3 DNA sequence: TGTGCCATCAGGGACAGGGGATACACTGGGGCCAACGTCCTGACTTTC. This translates into CAIRDRGYTGANVLTF.

The rearrangement links TRBV10-3 to TRBJ2-3; possibly TRBD2 for D (5 bases). The V gene lost 2 bases and the J gene lost 4 bases, with 7 bases spanning the gap. The CDR3 is 13 amino acids. From germline, CDR1 is ENHRY and CDR2 SYGVKD. The CDR3 spells CAISEGLPDTQYF. The CDR3 coding sequence is TGTGCCATCAGTGAGGGACTCCCAGATACGCAGTATTTT.

The chain has TRBV6-5 and TRBJ1-2, with a tentative D call TRBD1 (5 bases). The ends were cut back, 8 bases at V and 5 bases at J, with 15 bases in the middle. This CDR3 is built from 13 residues. CDR1 is MNHEY, CDR2 SVGAGI, per germline. The DNA for the CDR3 is TGTGCCAGCGCCCCCGGGGGAGGGTATGGCTACACCTTC. Translation gives CASAPGGGYGYTF.

Remarks on this clonotype: The junction does not match germline at one end; this may be a read error. The genes are TRBV5-1 and TRBJ1-4; TRBD1 might be the D (5 bases). This CDR3 is built from 15 residues. CDR1 and CDR2 (germline): SGHRS, YFSETQ. The DNA for the CDR3 is TGCGCCAGCAGTTTGGGGGACCGCGGCTATGAAAAACTGTTTTTT. Protein product: CASSLGDRGYEKLFF.

This chain links TRBV20-1 with TRBJ1-3, with D unclear. CDR1 is DFQATT and CDR2 is SNEGSKA in the germline V gene (reference sequence). The CDR3 runs 15 residues. Trimming pared 4 bases from V and 2 bases from J, leaving 15 bases between. CDR3 loop: CSATPLGEAGNTIYF. The DNA of the CDR3 is TGCAGTGCTACCCCTCTGGGAGAAGCTGGAAACACCATATATTTT.

The J gene is TRBJ1-1, the V gene TRBV12-5; 8 bases match TRBD1. V trimming: 6 bases; J trimming: 1 base; junction bases outside the gene matches: 7. The CDR3 length is 15 residues. In germline, CDR1 is LGHNT, CDR2 FRNRAP. The CDR3, as DNA: TGTGCTAGTGGCCAGGACAGGGTCAAGAACACTGAAGCTTTCTTT. It is translated as CASGQDRVKNTEAFF.

V is TRBV18 and J is TRBJ2-4; D is unresolved. The length of the CDR3 is 14 residues. Germline-derived CDR1 and CDR2 are KGHSH and LQKENI. The germline V and J ends were trimmed by 0 bases and 0 bases, with 3 bases remaining between them. The chain's CDR3 is CASSPPLAKNIQYF. The CDR3 nucleotides are TGTGCCAGCTCACCACCTTTAGCCAAAAACATTCAGTACTTC.

The chain carries TRBV4-2 and TRBJ2-7; a possible D gene is TRBD1 (5 bases). From germline, CDR1 is LGHNA and CDR2 YNFKEQ. Between the trimmed V and J ends, which lost 1 base and 0 bases, there was a span of 7 bases. This CDR3 spans 14 amino acids. The CDR3 nucleotides read TGTGCCAGCAGCCAAGTAGGGGACTCCTACGAGCAGTACTTC. Translation: CASSQVGDSYEQYF.

This chain links TRBV29-1 with TRBJ2-5, with D possibly being TRBD1 (5 bases). Germline CDR1 reads SQVTM; CDR2 reads ANQGSEA. The V gene lost 7 bases and the J gene lost 0 bases, with 12 bases spanning the gap. The CDR3 is 13 residues long. Here the CDR3 reads CSGLDRDQETQYF. For the CDR3, the DNA is TGCAGCGGACTCGACAGAGACCAAGAGACCCAGTACTTC.

The chain uses TRBV4-2 and TRBJ1-3; D is uncertain. Per the germline V gene, CDR1 is LGHNA and CDR2 is YNFKEQ. Trimming pared 0 bases from V and 1 base from J, leaving 10 bases between. This CDR3 is built from 16 residues. Here the CDR3 reads CASSQDRDFSGNTIYF. The CDR3 DNA reads TGTGCCAGCAGCCAAGATAGGGATTTTTCTGGAAACACCATATATTTT.